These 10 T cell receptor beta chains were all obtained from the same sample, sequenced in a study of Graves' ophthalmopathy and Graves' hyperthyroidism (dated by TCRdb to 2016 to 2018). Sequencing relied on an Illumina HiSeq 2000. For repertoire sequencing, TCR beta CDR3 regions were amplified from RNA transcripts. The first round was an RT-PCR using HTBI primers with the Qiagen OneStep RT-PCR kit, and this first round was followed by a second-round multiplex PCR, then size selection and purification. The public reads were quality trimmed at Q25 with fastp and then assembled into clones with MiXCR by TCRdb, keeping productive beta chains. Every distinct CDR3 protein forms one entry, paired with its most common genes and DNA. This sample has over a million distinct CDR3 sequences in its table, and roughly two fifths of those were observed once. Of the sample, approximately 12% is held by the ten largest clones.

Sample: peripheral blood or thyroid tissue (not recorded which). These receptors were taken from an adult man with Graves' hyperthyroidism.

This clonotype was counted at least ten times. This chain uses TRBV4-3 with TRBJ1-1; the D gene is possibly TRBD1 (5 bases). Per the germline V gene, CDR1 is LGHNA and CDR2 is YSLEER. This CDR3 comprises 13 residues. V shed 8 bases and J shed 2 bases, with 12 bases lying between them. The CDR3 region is CASAQQENTEAFF. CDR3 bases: TGCGCCAGCGCCCAACAGGAAAACACTGAAGCTTTCTTT.

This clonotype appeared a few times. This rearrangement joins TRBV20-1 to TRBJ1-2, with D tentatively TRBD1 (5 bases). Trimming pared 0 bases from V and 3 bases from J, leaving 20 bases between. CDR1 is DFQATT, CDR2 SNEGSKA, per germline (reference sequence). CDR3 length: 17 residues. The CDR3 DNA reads TGCAGTGCTAGAGAGTTGGAGGAGGGGCAATATGACTATGGCTACACCTTC. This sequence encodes CSARELEEGQYDYGYTF.

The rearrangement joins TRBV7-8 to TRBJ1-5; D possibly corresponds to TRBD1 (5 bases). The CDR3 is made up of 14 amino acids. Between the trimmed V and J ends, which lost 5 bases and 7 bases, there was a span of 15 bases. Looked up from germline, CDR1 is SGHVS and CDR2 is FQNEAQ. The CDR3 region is CASSITGVEQPQHF. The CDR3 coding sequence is TGTGCCAGCAGCATAACGGGGGTCGAGCAGCCCCAGCATTTT.

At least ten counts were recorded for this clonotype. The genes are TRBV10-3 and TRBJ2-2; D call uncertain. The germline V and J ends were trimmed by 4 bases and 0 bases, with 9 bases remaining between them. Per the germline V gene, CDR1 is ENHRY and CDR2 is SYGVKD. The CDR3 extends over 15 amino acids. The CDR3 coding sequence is TGTGCCATCAGTGTTGCACAGACGAACACCGGGGAGCTGTTTTTT. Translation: CAISVAQTNTGELFF.

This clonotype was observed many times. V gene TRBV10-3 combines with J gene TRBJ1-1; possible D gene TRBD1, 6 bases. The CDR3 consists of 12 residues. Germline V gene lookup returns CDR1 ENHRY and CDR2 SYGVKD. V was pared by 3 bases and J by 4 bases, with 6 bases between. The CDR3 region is CAISEQGTEAFF. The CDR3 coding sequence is TGTGCCATCAGTGAACAGGGCACTGAAGCTTTCTTT.

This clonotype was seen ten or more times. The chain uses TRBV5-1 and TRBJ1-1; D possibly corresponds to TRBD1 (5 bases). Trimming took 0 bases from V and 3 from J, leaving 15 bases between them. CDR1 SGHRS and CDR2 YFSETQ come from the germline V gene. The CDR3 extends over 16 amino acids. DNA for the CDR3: TGCGCCAGCAGCTTGGCGGCGGAATTGGGGGACACTGAAGCTTTCTTT. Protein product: CASSLAAELGDTEAFF.

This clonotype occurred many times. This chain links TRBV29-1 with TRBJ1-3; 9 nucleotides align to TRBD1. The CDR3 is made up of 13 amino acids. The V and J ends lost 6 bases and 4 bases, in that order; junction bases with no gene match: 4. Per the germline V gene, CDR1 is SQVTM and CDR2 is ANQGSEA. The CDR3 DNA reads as TGCAGCGTGAGGGGACAGGGAGGAAACACCATATATTTT. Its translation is CSVRGQGGNTIYF.

As DNA, the CDR3 is TGTGCCAGCAGTGTGGGACAAATGGAGACAGGATATGGCTACACCTTC. Its protein product is CASSVGQMETGYGYTF. The chain employs TRBV2 and TRBJ1-2; weak D call: TRBD1 (6 bases). Germline CDR1 and CDR2: SNHLY and FYNNEI. The ends were cut back, 4 bases at V and 5 bases at J, with 20 bases in the middle. The CDR3 runs to 16 residues.

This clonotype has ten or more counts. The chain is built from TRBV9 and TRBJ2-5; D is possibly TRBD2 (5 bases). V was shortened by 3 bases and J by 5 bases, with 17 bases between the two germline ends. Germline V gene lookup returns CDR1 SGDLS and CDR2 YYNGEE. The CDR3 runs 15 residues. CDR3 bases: TGTGCCAGCAGCGGAGCCGGACTCCCCCAGGAGACCCAGTACTTC. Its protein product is CASSGAGLPQETQYF.

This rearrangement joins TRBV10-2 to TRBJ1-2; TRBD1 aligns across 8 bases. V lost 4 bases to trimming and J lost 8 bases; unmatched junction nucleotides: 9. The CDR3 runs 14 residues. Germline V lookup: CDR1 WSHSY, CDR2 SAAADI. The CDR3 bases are TGCGCCAGCAGTGCCGGACAGGGCCCGGGGGGCTACACCTTC. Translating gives CASSAGQGPGGYTF.